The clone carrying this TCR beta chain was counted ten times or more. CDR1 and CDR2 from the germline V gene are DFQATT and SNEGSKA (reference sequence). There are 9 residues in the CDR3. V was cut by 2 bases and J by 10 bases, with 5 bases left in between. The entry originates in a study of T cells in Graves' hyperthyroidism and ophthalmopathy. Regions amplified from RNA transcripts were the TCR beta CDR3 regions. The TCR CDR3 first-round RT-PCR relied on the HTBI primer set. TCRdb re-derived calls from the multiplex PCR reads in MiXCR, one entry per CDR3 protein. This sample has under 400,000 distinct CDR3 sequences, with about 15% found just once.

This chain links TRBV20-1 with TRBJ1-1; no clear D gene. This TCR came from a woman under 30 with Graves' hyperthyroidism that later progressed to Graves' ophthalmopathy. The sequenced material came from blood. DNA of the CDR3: TGCAGTGCTAGAACTCGAGCTTTCTTT. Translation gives CSARTRAFF.